The source of this T cell receptor (beta chain) is a study of blood T cell repertoires in COVID-19 (dated by TCRdb to 2019 to 2021). Broadly, across the study: Samples covering the acute and convalescent phases of COVID-19 were provided by collaborators in the United States, Italy and Spain. The prospective study material was composed of cDNA or gDNA derived from T cells, B-cell-depleted T cells, or PBMCs. Deeply sampled blood TCRbeta repertoires from subjects exposed to, actively infected with, or recovered from COVID-19 were included in the dataset. The repertoires were released in a freely available public database intended as a resource for research on the immune response to SARS-CoV-2. Samples came from the ongoing ImmuneRACE study (first 160 participants) plus 1,254 subjects from 6 global collaborators. A de-identified subject ID, COVID-19 status, age in years and sex were almost always included in the sample metadata. HLA class I and class II types, where available, came from metadata supplied by the sample provider rather than from assay-based typing.

One collaborating source in Seattle enrolled patients while the patients were actively infected and followed the patients over time throughout the course of disease. Whole blood was collected in K2EDTA tubes by collaborating institutions according to the institutions' own protocols. For TCRbeta analysis, collaborators shipped samples as frozen whole blood, isolated PBMCs, or DNA extracted from either of those sample types. This clone was recorded once. Its antigen remains unidentified. Base qualities are not at hand, and no much larger clone is one base apart. Sequences LNHDA (CDR1) and SQIVND (CDR2) are obtained from the germline V gene (reference sequence). The CDR3 runs 15 amino acids, cysteine and phenylalanine included. Only the CDR3 portion is preserved as DNA: 45 bases, with reading frame beginning at the first base. The V and J ends are trimmed by 7 bases and 0 bases, leaving 12 bases between them.

The research as a whole found: The amount of clinical and demographic metadata varied by source and participant and was provided uncurated.

TCRbeta CDR3 regions were amplified from genomic DNA using the immunoSEQ Assay, a bias-controlled multiplex PCR. As for the original processing: The number of nucleated cells in each sample was estimated from the amplification of reference gene primers within the assay. Sequence reads were collapsed and filtered to measure the absolute abundance of every unique TCRbeta CDR3 rearrangement. For each sample, productive Simpson clonality was calculated as the square root of Simpson's diversity index over productive rearrangements. The clones in this table, taken by TCRdb from immuneACCESS, are in-frame only. Not every clone is retained; where verified, under half of the shortfall comes from an unresolved V gene, and the cause of the rest is unknown. Clone size and V and J calls were adopted from that table, with D and trimming inferred from the DNA. The sample contains around 250,000 clones, 75% to 90% of them found a single time. The ten largest clones add up to roughly a tenth of the sample.

The rearranged chain carries TRBV19 and TRBJ1-4; the D gene remains uncertain. The sequenced material came from peripheral blood. The clonotype originates from a woman aged 70-85 years with COVID-19, enrolled during active disease. The encoded CDR3 is CASMAGVATNEKLFF. The DNA sequence is as follows: TGTGCCAGTATGGCGGGAGTTGCAACTAATGAAAAACTGTTTTTT.